The text below deals with one TCR beta chain. Antigen unknown. The data belong to a study of spatial heterogeneity in lung cancer. The study's findings and limits: Follow-up blood showed ubiquitous expanded tumor TCRs less than blood at resection did.

TCR cDNA molecules each had a unique molecular identifier. TCRdb re-derived calls from the 5' RACE reads in MiXCR, one entry per CDR3 protein. The sample records 30,000 to 40,000 distinct CDR3 sequences, 4% to 6% being singletons. Described time point: sample taken at primary tumor resection. The study sequenced unsorted whole RNA from tumor, nontumor lung or frozen PBMC. Germline CDR1 and CDR2: MGHRA and YSYEKL. This CDR3 is built from 16 residues. The germline V and J ends were trimmed by 0 bases and 0 bases, with 9 bases remaining between them. The chain uses TRBV4-1 and TRBJ1-5, with no clear D. The material was PBMCs, obtained at surgery. This clonotype originated in a female donor with early-stage non-small cell lung cancer. CDR3 bases: TGCGCCAGCAGCCAAGACCCGGGGAATAGCAATCAGCCCCAGCATTTT. Translated: CASSQDPGNSNQPQHF.